The 9 T cell receptor beta chains reported below all come from one sample, sequenced in a study of shared clonotypes between healthy human individuals. Here immunoSEQ multiplex PCR was the method, and the copy in TCRdb shows in-frame clones only, minus some. The table includes fewer than 1.6 million clones, 98% to 99% detected once. Sequencing was performed on naive CD4+ T cells sorted from blood. Subset specified: CD45RA+ positively selected. The receptors stem from a young man in good health.

The chain joins TRBV18 to TRBJ2-1; D is perhaps TRBD2 (5 bases). CDR3 length equals 16 residues. V gave up 1 base and J gave up 7 bases, with 17 bases separating them. Germline V gene sequence: CDR1 KGHSH, CDR2 LQKENI. The CDR3 DNA is TGTGCCAGCTCACCACTTTCTGGGGAGCGGAGAAATGAGCAGTTCTTC. It translates to CASSPLSGERRNEQFF.

Comment on this clone: Relative to the germline gene, one junction end is altered; a read error may explain this. The V and J genes are TRBV2 and TRBJ1-1; TRBD1 is a possible D gene (6 bases). CDR3 length equals 12 residues. Germline lookup yields CDR1 SNHLY and CDR2 FYNNEI. CDR3 loop: CASSTGNPEAFF. In DNA, the CDR3 is TGTGCCAGCTCCACAGGGAACCCTGAAGCTTTCTTT.

CDR3 region: CASSLGQGAYEQYF. CDR3 nucleotide sequence: TGTGCCAGCAGCTTAGGACAGGGGGCCTACGAGCAGTACTTC. The V gene is TRBV13, the J gene TRBJ2-7; 8 bases match TRBD1. The CDR3 spans 14 residues. The V gene end was trimmed by 0 bases and the J gene end by 2 bases; junction bases not matched to a gene: 0. Germline V lookup: CDR1 PRHDT, CDR2 FYEKMQ (reference sequence).

The rearrangement joins TRBV7-9 to TRBJ2-1; 7 bases are shared with TRBD2. Germline trimming cut 3 bases from V and 3 bases from J; bases unmatched to any gene: 8. The V gene's germline CDR1 is SEHNR and CDR2 FQNEAQ (reference sequence). The CDR3 is 16 residues long. The CDR3 sequence is CASSFLSSGLYNEQFF. CDR3 nucleotides: TGTGCCAGCAGCTTCCTATCTAGCGGCCTCTACAATGAGCAGTTCTTC.

The chain uses TRBV2 and TRBJ1-1; the D gene is possibly TRBD1 (5 bases). V lost 6 bases to trimming and J lost 1 base, with 9 bases between them. The CDR3 is made up of 13 amino acids. Germline V gives CDR1 SNHLY, CDR2 FYNNEI. CDR3 bases: TGTGCCAGCAGCCGCGACAGGAACACTGAAGCTTTCTTT. Residues: CASSRDRNTEAFF.

The rearrangement links TRBV6-5 to TRBJ2-5; 7 bases map to TRBD2. Trimming removed 0 bases from V and 5 bases from J; junction bases left unmatched: 9. Per the germline V gene, CDR1 is MNHEY and CDR2 is SVGAGI. The CDR3 spans 16 residues. CDR3 bases: TGTGCCAGCAGTTACTCGTTCTCGACTAGCCGGGAGACCCAGTACTTC. This codes for CASSYSFSTSRETQYF.

The V call is TRBV11-2, the J call TRBJ1-5; weak D call: TRBD1 (5 bases). CDR1 and CDR2 (germline): SGHAT, FQNNGV. The CDR3 contains 15 residues. V was clipped by 1 base and J by 4 bases, with 11 bases between them. The CDR3 here is CASSLGGRTNQPQHF. The DNA of the CDR3 is TGTGCCAGCAGCTTAGGAGGACGGACAAATCAGCCCCAGCATTTT.

The chain couples TRBV5-6 to TRBJ2-2; 8 bases match TRBD2. The V segment lost 0 bases and the J segment 2 bases; nucleotides outside the gene matches: 9. The CDR3 is made up of 18 amino acids. Germline loops: CDR1 SGHDT, CDR2 YYEEEE. The CDR3 nucleotides are TGTGCCAGCAGCTTGGTGGGAGGCGCGGGAGGAAACACCGGGGAGCTGTTTTTT. It encodes CASSLVGGAGGNTGELFF.

The CDR3 DNA sequence: TGTGCCAGCAGTTCCCAGGGGAAGAACACTGAAGCTTTCTTT. This sequence encodes CASSSQGKNTEAFF. This chain joins TRBV27 and TRBJ1-1; maybe TRBD1 (6 bases). Trimming removed 4 bases at V and 1 base at J, with 10 bases between. This CDR3 comprises 14 residues. The germline gives CDR1 MNHEY, CDR2 SMNVEV (reference sequence).